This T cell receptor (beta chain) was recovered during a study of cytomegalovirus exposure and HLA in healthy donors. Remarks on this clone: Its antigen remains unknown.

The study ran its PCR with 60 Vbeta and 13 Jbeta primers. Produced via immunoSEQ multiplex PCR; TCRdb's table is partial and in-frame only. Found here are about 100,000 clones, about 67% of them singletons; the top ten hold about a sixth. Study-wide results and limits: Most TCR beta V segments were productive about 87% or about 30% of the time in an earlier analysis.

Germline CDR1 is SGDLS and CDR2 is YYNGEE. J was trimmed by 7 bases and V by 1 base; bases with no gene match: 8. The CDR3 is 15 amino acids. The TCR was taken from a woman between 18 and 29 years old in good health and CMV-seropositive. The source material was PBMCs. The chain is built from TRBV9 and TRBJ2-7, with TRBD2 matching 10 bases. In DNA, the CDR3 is TGTGCCAGCAGCGTAAGTAGGCTAGCGGGAGCGGAGCAGTACTTC. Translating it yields CASSVSRLAGAEQYF.